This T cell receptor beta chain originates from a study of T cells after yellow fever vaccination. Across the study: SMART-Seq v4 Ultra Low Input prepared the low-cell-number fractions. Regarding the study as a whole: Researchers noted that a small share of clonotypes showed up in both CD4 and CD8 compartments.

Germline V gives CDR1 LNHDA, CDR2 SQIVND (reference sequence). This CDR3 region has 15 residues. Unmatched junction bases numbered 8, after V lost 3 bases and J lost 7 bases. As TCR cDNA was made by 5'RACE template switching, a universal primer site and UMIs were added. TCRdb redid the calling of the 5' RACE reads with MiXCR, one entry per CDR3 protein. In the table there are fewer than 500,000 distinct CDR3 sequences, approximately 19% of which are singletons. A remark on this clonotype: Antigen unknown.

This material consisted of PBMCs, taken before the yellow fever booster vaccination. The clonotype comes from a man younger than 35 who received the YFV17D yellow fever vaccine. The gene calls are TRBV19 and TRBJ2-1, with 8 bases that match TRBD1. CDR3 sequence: CASSMGPGGKNEQFF. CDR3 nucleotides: TGTGCCAGTAGTATGGGGCCAGGGGGCAAGAATGAGCAGTTCTTC.